These 15 T cell receptor beta chains were sequenced from one sample in a study of CD8 T cells in ankylosing spondylitis. General study findings and limits: A motif of 7 to 9 highly homologous TCR beta variants was seen as apparently characteristic of ankylosing spondylitis blood.

Their antigens are not known. TCRdb analysed the 5' RACE reads with MiXCR anew, one entry per CDR3 protein. The sample yields a few hundred thousand distinct CDR3 sequences, around 8% seen once. The sample comprised blood, either unsorted or a sorted T cell fraction (not recorded which). Source of these receptors: a male donor with ankylosing spondylitis.

This clonotype was observed many times. The J gene is TRBJ2-2, the V gene TRBV6-5; 9 nucleotides agree with TRBD1. Trimming removed 2 bases from V and 5 bases from J; junction bases left unmatched: 6. The germline V gene encodes CDR1 MNHEY and CDR2 SVGAGI. CDR3 size: 16 residues. The CDR3 reads CASSYLDRGGTGELFF. For the CDR3, the DNA is TGTGCCAGCAGTTACCTGGACAGGGGTGGGACCGGGGAGCTGTTTTTT.

The CDR3 loop reads CASSTGTTSTDTQYF. For the CDR3, the DNA is TGTGCCAGTAGTACCGGGACAACTAGCACAGATACGCAGTATTTT. V usage is TRBV19 and J usage is TRBJ2-3; D perhaps matches TRBD1 (6 bases). V was pared by 4 bases and J by 0 bases, with 11 bases between. Germline CDR1 LNHDA, CDR2 SQIVND (reference sequence). The CDR3 totals 15 residues. Based on the CDR3 plus reference TRBV19 and TRBJ2-3, the full variable domain is DGGITQSPKYLFRKEGQNVTLSCEQNLNHDAMYWYRQDPGQGLRLIYYSQIVNDFQKGDIAEGYSVSREKKESFPLTVTSAQKNPTAFYLCASSTGTTSTDTQYFGPGTRLTVL.

CDR3 loop: CASSLWARNQPQHF. The CDR3, as DNA: TGTGCCAGCAGTTTGTGGGCACGCAATCAGCCCCAGCATTTT. The rearrangement joins TRBV12-3 or TRBV12-4 to TRBJ1-5; D unresolved. The ends were cut back, 3 bases at V and 2 bases at J, with 8 bases in the middle. The CDR3 length is 14 residues.

The rearrangement joins TRBV28 to TRBJ2-5; D is perhaps TRBD1 (5 bases). The germline V gene encodes CDR1 MDHEN and CDR2 SYDVKM. The CDR3 is 13 residues long. V shed 7 bases and J shed 5 bases, with 14 bases lying between them. Written as DNA, the CDR3 is TGTGCCAGCAAACCTCAGGGTCCGGAGACCCAGTACTTC. The encoded protein is CASKPQGPETQYF. The full variable domain, rest sourced from reference TRBV28 and TRBJ2-5, is DVKVTQSSRYLVKRTGEKVFLECVQDMDHENMFWYRQDPGLGLRLIYFSYDVKMKEKGDIPEGYSVSREKKERFSLILESASTNQTSMYLCASKPQGPETQYFGPGTRLLVL.

V gene TRBV7-3 combines with J gene TRBJ1-1; D gene ambiguous. The CDR3 spans 13 residues. Trimming pared 6 bases from V and 2 bases from J, leaving 10 bases between. Germline V lookup: CDR1 SGHTA, CDR2 FQGTGA. The CDR3 spells CASRYSLNTEAFF. CDR3 sequence (DNA): TGTGCCAGCAGATACTCATTAAACACTGAAGCTTTCTTT.

Only a few counts were recorded for this clonotype. The genes are TRBV5-6 and TRBJ2-2, with 12 bases identical to TRBD2. The germline V gene encodes CDR1 SGHDT and CDR2 YYEEEE. With V trimmed by 4 bases and J by 5 bases, 18 bases remained unmatched. The CDR3 runs 20 residues. The DNA for the CDR3 is TGTGCCAGCAGCCCTTCCCCCCGCCGACTAGCGGGAGTTGGAACCGGGGAGCTGTTTTTT. It yields the protein CASSPSPRRLAGVGTGELFF.

This clonotype appeared many times. V is TRBV7-9 and J is TRBJ1-2; unclear D gene. The CDR3 is 14 amino acids. The germline V gene encodes CDR1 SEHNR and CDR2 FQNEAQ (reference sequence). V lost 5 bases, J lost 5 bases, and 15 bases lay in between. The CDR3 sequence is CASSLDQRRYGYTF. The CDR3 nucleotides are TGTGCCAGCAGCCTGGACCAGCGACGTTATGGCTACACCTTC.

The V gene is TRBV7-3, the J gene TRBJ2-1; D is possibly TRBD2 (5 bases). CDR3 length equals 15 residues. Germline V lookup: CDR1 SGHTA, CDR2 FQGTGA. V was pared by 6 bases and J by 7 bases, with 19 bases between. The DNA for the CDR3 is TGTGCCAGCAGTCGAGGGCTAGCTAGTGTGAATGAGCAGTTCTTC. Translation gives CASSRGLASVNEQFF.

The chain has TRBV27 and TRBJ2-7, with D possibly matching TRBD1 (6 bases). Trimming pared 6 bases from V and 1 base from J, leaving 13 bases between. CDR3 size: 14 residues. Germline V gene sequence: CDR1 MNHEY, CDR2 SMNVEV (reference sequence). The DNA of the CDR3 is TGTGCCAGCAGGGGGTTACAGGGATCCTACGAGCAGTACTTC. Translating gives CASRGLQGSYEQYF.

The chain couples TRBV20-1 to TRBJ2-5; tentatively, D is TRBD2 (6 bases). This CDR3 region has 15 residues. Germline CDR1 DFQATT, CDR2 SNEGSKA (reference sequence). The V gene lost 2 bases and the J gene lost 3 bases, with 16 bases spanning the gap. CDR3 residues: CSARSPGLLEETQYF. CDR3 nucleotides: TGCAGTGCTAGATCCCCAGGACTACTGGAAGAGACCCAGTACTTC.

The sample holds many counts of this clonotype. The V and J genes are TRBV29-1 and TRBJ2-7; weak D call: TRBD1 (5 bases). CDR1 and CDR2 from the germline V gene are SQVTM and ANQGSEA. The CDR3 sequence is 12 residues long. V lost 4 bases and J 5 bases, leaving 12 bases between the germline ends. The CDR3 DNA sequence: TGCAGCGTTGCGACAGACGGCGACGAGCAGTACTTC. Encoded protein: CSVATDGDEQYF.

This clonotype turned up a few times. The rearrangement uses TRBV6-5 and TRBJ1-6, with D possibly TRBD1 on 5 matching bases. There are 15 residues in the CDR3. Germline lookup yields CDR1 MNHEY and CDR2 SVGAGI. V was trimmed by 0 bases and J by 7 bases, leaving 10 bases between them. The CDR3 here is CASSYSRDVNSPLHF. DNA of the CDR3: TGTGCCAGCAGTTACTCTCGGGACGTGAATTCACCCCTCCACTTT.

The genes are TRBV27 and TRBJ2-3; the D gene is possibly TRBD2 (5 bases). This CDR3 is built from 13 residues. Deletions cut 6 bases from V and 2 bases from J, with 9 bases between. CDR1 is MNHEY, CDR2 SMNVEV, per germline (reference sequence). CDR3 loop: CASRWTHTDTQYF. In DNA form, the CDR3 reads TGTGCCAGCAGATGGACTCACACAGATACGCAGTATTTT.

The V call is TRBV20-1, the J call TRBJ2-1; TRBD2 agrees at 13 bases. V dropped 6 bases and J dropped 1; count of bases not matched to a gene: 9. CDR1 and CDR2 (germline): DFQATT, SNEGSKA (reference sequence). This CDR3 has 17 amino acids. The CDR3 DNA reads TGCAGTGCAGACAGGACTAGCGGGAGTTTTTCCTACAATGAGCAGTTCTTC. Translating it yields CSADRTSGSFSYNEQFF.

A few counts support this clonotype. The gene calls are TRBV9 and TRBJ2-2, with D maybe TRBD2 (6 bases). V was cut by 4 bases and J by 1 base, with 14 bases left in between. The CDR3 has 16 residues. The V gene's germline CDR1 is SGDLS and CDR2 YYNGEE. The CDR3 nucleotides read TGTGCCAGCAGCCCCCGCGGGGACGGGAACACCGGGGAGCTGTTTTTT. Amino acid sequence: CASSPRGDGNTGELFF.